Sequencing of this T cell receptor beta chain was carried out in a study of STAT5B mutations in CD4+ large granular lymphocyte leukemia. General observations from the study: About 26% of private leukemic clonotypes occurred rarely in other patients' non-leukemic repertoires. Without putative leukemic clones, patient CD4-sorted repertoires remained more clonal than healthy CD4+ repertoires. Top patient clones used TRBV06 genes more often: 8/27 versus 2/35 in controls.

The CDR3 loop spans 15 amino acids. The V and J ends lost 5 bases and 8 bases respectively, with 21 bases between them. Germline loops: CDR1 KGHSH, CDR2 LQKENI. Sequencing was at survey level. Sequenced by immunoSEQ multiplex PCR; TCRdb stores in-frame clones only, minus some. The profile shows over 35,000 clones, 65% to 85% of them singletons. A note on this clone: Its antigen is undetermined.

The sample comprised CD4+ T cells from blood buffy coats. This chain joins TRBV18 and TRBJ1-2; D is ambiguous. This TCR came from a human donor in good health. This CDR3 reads CASSAPSPGRSGYTF. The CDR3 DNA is TGTGCCAGCTCAGCCCCATCCCCGGGTCGTTCGGGCTACACCTTC.